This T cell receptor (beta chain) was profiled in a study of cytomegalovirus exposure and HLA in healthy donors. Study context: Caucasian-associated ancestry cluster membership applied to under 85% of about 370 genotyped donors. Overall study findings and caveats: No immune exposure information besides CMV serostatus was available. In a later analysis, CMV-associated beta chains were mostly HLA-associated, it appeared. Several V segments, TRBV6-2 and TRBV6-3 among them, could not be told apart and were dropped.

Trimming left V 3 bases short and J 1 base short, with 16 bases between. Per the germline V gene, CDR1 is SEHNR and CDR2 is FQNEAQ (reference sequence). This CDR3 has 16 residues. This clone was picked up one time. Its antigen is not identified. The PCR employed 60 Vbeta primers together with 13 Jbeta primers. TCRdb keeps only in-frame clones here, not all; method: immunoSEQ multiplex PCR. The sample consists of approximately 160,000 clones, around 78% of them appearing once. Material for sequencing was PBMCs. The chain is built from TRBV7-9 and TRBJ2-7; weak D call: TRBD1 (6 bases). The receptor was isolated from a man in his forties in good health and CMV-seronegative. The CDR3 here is CASSFSTGTSSYEQYF. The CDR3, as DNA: TGTGCCAGCAGCTTTTCTACCGGGACAAGTTCCTACGAGCAGTACTTC.